This TCR beta chain was sequenced in a study of T cells in Graves' hyperthyroidism and ophthalmopathy. Study-wide results and limits: Ophthalmopathy was identified by the model a median 6.5 months ahead of onset. Most thyroid clonotypes expanded above 0.001 appeared in blood too.

Germline V gene data show CDR1 as SGHAT and CDR2 as FQNNGV. CDR3 length equals 16 residues. Trimming left V 2 bases short and J 1 base short, with 14 bases between. This clonotype has ten or more counts. Its antigen remains unknown. Amplified TCR beta CDR3 regions came from RNA transcripts. First-round RT-PCR targeting the TCR CDR3 was performed with the HTBI primer set. TCRdb itself ran the multiplex PCR reads through MiXCR, one entry per CDR3 protein. The sample consists of about 610,000 distinct CDR3 sequences, roughly 15% of them appearing once. The sequenced material came from blood. The sequence derives from a woman between 35 and 50 years old with Graves' ophthalmopathy. V gene TRBV11-2 combines with J gene TRBJ2-5; D may be TRBD1 (6 bases). Here the CDR3 reads CASSLLSGQPQETQYF. The CDR3, as DNA: TGTGCCAGCAGCTTATTGTCTGGACAGCCCCAAGAGACCCAGTACTTC.